This T cell receptor beta chain was documented in a study of beta chain features in type 1 diabetes. Study findings and constraints: People with Type 1 diabetes carried modestly yet significantly shorter TCRB CDR3s in all four CD4+ subsets. A pattern of fewer insertions and more deletions at VDJ junctions was seen in type 1 diabetes patients. Possible PCR preference for shorter templates applied equally to patients and controls. Relative to healthy donors, patients appeared to have naive, central memory and Treg TCRB repertoires that were more similar.

This CDR3 has 16 residues. Germline lookup yields CDR1 MDHEN and CDR2 SYDVKM. Trimming removed 1 base from V and 7 bases from J; junction bases left unmatched: 5. As every portion of the isolated RNA was reverse transcribed, the sequencing read expressed TCRB transcripts. Generated by immunoSEQ multiplex PCR, the TCRdb table keeps only in-frame clones and is missing some. The sample contains about 160,000 clones, roughly 10% of which appear only once. Worth noting for this clone: The target antigen is unknown.

The TCR comes from a woman in her twenties or thirties with type 1 diabetes. Sequenced sample: central memory CD4+ T cells from blood. The J gene is TRBJ2-1, the V gene TRBV28; 12 positions agree with TRBD1. The CDR3 here is CASSLSGTGGMNEQFF. The CDR3 DNA is TGTGCCAGCAGTTTATCAGGGACAGGGGGCATGAATGAGCAGTTCTTC.